This is a list of T cell receptor beta chains from one sample in a study of a mutant IDH1 vaccine in newly diagnosed glioma. Sequenced by immunoSEQ multiplex PCR; TCRdb stores in-frame clones only, minus some. The sample consists of approximately 31,000 clones, around four fifths of them appearing once. Antigen specificity for these receptors is unknown. The sequences come from PBMCs, collected from a glioma patient whose treatment included an IDH1 peptide vaccine. The origin of the receptors is a man aged 40-55 years with glioma. Some clones in this sample may be carry-over from other donors' samples. Each CDR3 is given with its conserved first and last residue. A D gene is named only where the DNA matches it firmly. The listing skips clone size in some rows; elsewhere it reads once, few, many or a size class.

cdr3_aa cdr3_nt j_call d_call v_call clone_size
CASSSSGGGTGELFF TGCGCCAGCAGCTCTAGCGGGGGAGGTACCGGGGAGCTGTTTTTT TRBJ2-2 TRBD2 TRBV5-1 .
CASSQQATQAIEQYF TGCGCCAGCAGCCAACAAGCCACACAGGCTATCGAGCAGTACTTC TRBJ2-7 . TRBV4-1 .
CASSEAAGNTIYF TGTGCCAGCAGTGAAGCGGCTGGAAACACCATATATTTT TRBJ1-3 . TRBV6-1 once
CSAMQGLEAQYF TGCAGCGCCATGCAGGGCCTGGAGGCCCAGTACTTC TRBJ2-5 . TRBV29-1 .
CASSAYDYTGELFF TGTGCCAGCAGCGCGTACGATTACACCGGGGAGCTGTTTTTT TRBJ2-2 . TRBV9 .
CASSSLGGVNTEAFF TGTGCCAGCAGCTCACTCGGCGGGGTGAACACTGAAGCTTTCTTT TRBJ1-1 . TRBV7-9 .
CASRTGGITDTQYF TGCGCCAGCAGGACAGGGGGAATCACAGATACGCAGTATTTT TRBJ2-3 TRBD1 TRBV5-1 .
CASSSGPTQETQYF TGTGCCAGCAGCTCGGGACCGACCCAGGAGACCCAGTACTTC TRBJ2-5 . TRBV7-2 .
CASSEETVNSNQPQHF TGTGCCAGCAGTGAAGAGACAGTTAATAGCAATCAGCCCCAGCATTTT TRBJ1-5 . TRBV2 .
CSATLGYGYTF TGCAGCGCCACGTTGGGCTATGGCTACACCTTC TRBJ1-2 . TRBV29-1 .
CASSLEGREQYF TGTGCCAGCAGTTTAGAGGGGAGGGAGCAGTACTTC TRBJ2-7 . TRBV27 .
CAISEFTRRNTEAFF TGTGCCATCAGTGAGTTTACCAGGAGGAACACTGAAGCTTTCTTT TRBJ1-1 . TRBV10-3 .
CASSGQGVGSYNSPLHF TGTGCCAGCAGTGGACAGGGGGTAGGGTCCTATAATTCACCCCTCCACTTT TRBJ1-6 TRBD1 TRBV6-4 .
CATSRDPLIYNEQFF TGTGCCACCAGCAGAGATCCCCTGATTTACAATGAGCAGTTCTTC TRBJ2-1 . TRBV15 .
CASSYGWGTGELFF TGTGCCAGCAGTTACGGCTGGGGCACCGGGGAGCTGTTTTTT TRBJ2-2 . TRBV6-5 once
CASRPQGTTYEQYF TGTGCCAGTAGGCCACAGGGGACTACCTACGAGCAGTACTTC TRBJ2-7 . TRBV19 .
CASSQTWAKKGQGNTEAFF TGCGCCAGCAGCCAGACGTGGGCTAAGAAGGGACAGGGAAACACTGAAGCTTTCTTT TRBJ1-1 TRBD1 TRBV4-1 .
CASSPRGQGNTIYF TGTGCCAGCAGTCCAAGGGGGCAAGGAAACACCATATATTTT TRBJ1-3 TRBD1 TRBV6-5 .
CASSSSGVEKFF TGTGCCAGCAGCTCCAGCGGGGTGGAAAAGTTTTTT TRBJ2-2 TRBD2 TRBV6-6 .
CAWSDRGNSGGYTF TGTGCCTGGAGTGACCGGGGCAATTCAGGGGGCTACACCTTC TRBJ1-2 . TRBV30 .
CASSFNDQPQHF TGTGCCAGCAGTTTCAACGATCAGCCCCAGCATTTT TRBJ1-5 . TRBV7-2 few
CASSVLFLPNTEAFF TGTGCCAGCAGCGTGTTGTTCTTGCCGAACACTGAAGCTTTCTTT TRBJ1-1 . TRBV5-6 .
CATDRGAYEQYF TGTGCCACCGACAGGGGGGCCTACGAGCAGTACTTC TRBJ2-7 TRBD1 TRBV7-9 .
CASSRQQGSQPQHF TGTGCCAGCAGCAGACAACAGGGTTCTCAGCCCCAGCATTTT TRBJ1-5 . TRBV7-2 few
CASTSIAGANTEAFF TGTGCCAGTACCTCGATTGCCGGGGCGAACACTGAAGCTTTCTTT TRBJ1-1 . TRBV19 medium-sized
CASSQDSLGRPPYNEQFF TGTGCCAGCAGCCAAGATTCCTTGGGCAGGCCACCCTACAATGAGCAGTTCTTC TRBJ2-1 . TRBV4-2 .
CASSEGSLSYEQYF TGTGCCAGCAGTGAGGGTTCACTCTCCTACGAGCAGTACTTC TRBJ2-7 . TRBV2 .
CASSPSGTGLAGRGYTF TGTGCCAGCTCACCCTCCGGGACAGGGTTGGCGGGTCGAGGCTACACCTTC TRBJ1-2 TRBD1 TRBV18 .
CASSPLQGARTEAFF TGTGCCAGCAGCCCGTTACAGGGGGCGCGGACTGAAGCTTTCTTT TRBJ1-1 TRBD1 TRBV7-7 .
CASRPMSNQPQHF TGTGCCAGCAGACCTATGAGCAATCAGCCCCAGCATTTT TRBJ1-5 . TRBV6-5 .
CASSQDRGYTEAFF TGTGCCAGCAGCCAAGACAGGGGGTACACTGAAGCTTTCTTT TRBJ1-1 TRBD1 TRBV7-9 few
CASSRVGALGPTEAFF TGTGCCAGTAGTAGGGTGGGGGCGTTGGGACCCACTGAAGCTTTCTTT TRBJ1-1 . TRBV19 .
CAWSAQGSYNEKLFF TGTGCCTGGAGTGCGCAGGGGTCCTATAATGAAAAACTGTTTTTT TRBJ1-4 . TRBV30 .
CASSWTGEETQYF TGCGCCAGCAGCTGGACAGGTGAAGAGACCCAGTACTTC TRBJ2-5 TRBD1 TRBV5-1 .
CASSLLGQGEGYTF TGTGCCAGCAGCTTACTCGGACAGGGTGAAGGCTACACCTTC TRBJ1-2 TRBD1 TRBV7-6 .
CAISTRGPDTGELFF TGTGCCATCAGCACTAGGGGGCCCGACACCGGGGAGCTGTTTTTT TRBJ2-2 TRBD1 TRBV10-3 once
CASSQQGSGNTIYF TGTGCCAGCAGCCAACAGGGGTCTGGAAACACCATATATTTT TRBJ1-3 TRBD1 TRBV5-6 few
CASSTADEKLFF TGTGCCAGCAGTACCGCGGATGAAAAACTGTTTTTT TRBJ1-4 . TRBV6-5 .
CASSPSAVAYEQYF TGTGCCAGCTCACCATCCGCCGTAGCCTACGAGCAGTACTTC TRBJ2-7 . TRBV18 .
CASSPPGGYEQYF TGTGCCAGCAGCCCTCCGGGAGGCTACGAGCAGTACTTC TRBJ2-7 TRBD2 TRBV13 .
CASSSGAFSYNEQFF TGTGCCAGCAGCTCCGGAGCCTTCTCCTACAATGAGCAGTTCTTC TRBJ2-1 . TRBV7-7 .
CASSVGFLTNEKLFF TGTGCCAGCAGCGTAGGGTTCCTGACTAATGAAAAACTGTTTTTT TRBJ1-4 . TRBV7-2 .
CASILGGVNTEAFF TGTGCCAGCATCCTCGGGGGAGTTAACACTGAAGCTTTCTTT TRBJ1-1 . TRBV28 .
CASSLAAGATGEQFF TGTGCCAGCAGCTTGGCAGCGGGGGCGACCGGTGAGCAGTTCTTC TRBJ2-1 TRBD2 TRBV5-4 .
CASTRDLDTQYF TGTGCCAGCACCAGGGATCTAGATACGCAGTATTTT TRBJ2-3 . TRBV7-9 .
CASSPNSGTNSPLHF TGTGCCAGCTCACCAAACTCAGGGACAAATTCACCCCTCCACTTT TRBJ1-6 . TRBV18 once
CASSYSSENWRGYTF TGTGCCAGCAGTTACTCATCGGAAAACTGGCGTGGCTACACCTTC TRBJ1-2 . TRBV6-6 .